This TCR beta chain was obtained from a study of early T cells in non-severe SARS-CoV-2 infection. In germline, CDR1 is MNHNY, CDR2 SVGAGI (reference sequence). Trimming shortened V by 2 bases and J by 0 bases, and 2 bases separated the two germline ends. The CDR3 spans 14 residues. This clonotype was found many times. Researchers tagged individual cDNA molecules with unique molecular identifiers. TCRdb re-called the 5' RACE reads with MiXCR, one entry per CDR3 protein. The data hold 20,000 to 30,000 distinct CDR3 sequences, with 4.5% to 7% observed a single time. What was sequenced was whole blood. The chain has TRBV6-6 and TRBJ2-6; no clear D gene. This TCR came from an adult who was a healthcare worker with PCR-confirmed SARS-CoV-2 infection or an uninfected control (not recorded which). The CDR3 loop reads CASSYSSGANVLTF. CDR3 in DNA: TGTGCCAGCAGTTACAGCTCTGGGGCCAACGTCCTGACTTTC.